The present T cell receptor beta chain was sequenced within a study of shared clonotypes between healthy human individuals (dated by TCRdb to the early 2020s). Regarding the complete study: A few men and a couple of women, aged 18 to 49 years, made up the cohort. Per donor, three plates each were used for CD4 naive and CD4 memory, two for CD8 naive, and one for CD8 memory. Different laboratories and diverse techniques were used to prepare libraries and sequence TCR repertoires, to increase sequencing depth and limit assay-specific biases. Each donor's leukapheresis produced roughly between about 0.9 and 9.5 billion PBMCs. To estimate repertoire size and how much clonotype sharing occurs between individuals, the study deeply sequenced the blood TCR repertoires of a handful of healthy adults.

V loses 6 bases, J loses 0 bases, and the germline ends lie 5 bases apart. The CDR3 goes from the cysteine to the phenylalanine over 13 residues. CDR3 DNA only is kept here, 39 bases in frame from base 1. The CDR1 and CDR2 encoded by the germline V gene are SNHLY and FYNNEI. The full study reports these points: Sharing across a few donors was observed for around 5% of naive CD4, 3.5% of naive CD8, about 2.3% of memory CD4, and roughly 0.4% of memory CD8 clonotypes. Pairwise subsampling indicated that sequencing depth was expected to affect the degree of clonotype sharing among donors. Rarefaction of sorted-subset datasets indicated incomplete sequencing despite the large sequencing depth. Because the study included only a small number of donors, the genetic and exposure-history diversity represented was limited. Larger estimated clonotype richness was generally found for naive subsets than for memory subsets. Compared with non-shared clonotypes, clonotypes shared by all four sorted-subset donors had higher generation probabilities. Sampling was limited to blood, and TCR repertoires in tissue likely differ from TCR repertoires in blood.

Using the deep immunoSEQ assay, TCR CDR3 regions were amplified from genomic DNA by multiplex PCR. Extracted genomic DNA from each cell subset was distributed evenly across all wells of several immunoSEQ 96-well plates, and each plate was treated as a replicate. For sorted subsets, each replicate PCR was loaded with approximately 190 ng genomic DNA, equivalent to 25,000 to 30,000 T cell genomes. Purified libraries were measured with a Qubit 3.0 fluorometer, size-checked on a Bioanalyzer 2100, and measured again with the KAPA Library Quantification kit. Each immunoSEQ 96-well plate was sequenced on its own single-read 150-cycle Illumina NextSeq 550 flow cell. Under the source paper's analysis protocol: The immunoSEQ output contained only junctional sequences without quality scores, so filtering could not match that applied to full-length reads. Sequences were annotated with PyIR, a Python wrapper for IgBLAST v1.9, and V/J genes and CDR3 were assigned using IMGT germline references. Reads were removed for weak V/J assignments (E-value above 1e-6), missing CDR3, stop codons, out-of-frame junctions, or ambiguous translated residues. A V3J clonotype was defined by an identical inferred V gene, J gene, and CDR3 amino acid sequence. Percentage overlap between repertoires was calculated by dividing the number of shared unique clonotypes by the size of the smaller repertoire. Three approaches were used to assess repertoire richness: RTK rarefaction, the Chao1 estimator, and Recon v2.1 estimates of unobserved clonotypes. Generation probabilities were computed with OLGA for all TCRbeta clonotypes obtained by the gDNA method from several donors. TCRdb obtained this table from immuneACCESS and retained in-frame rearrangements with V and J assigned. These tables miss some clones; where compared with another copy, unresolved V genes account for less than half of the shortfall, and the remainder is unexplained. D and trimming were read from the DNA, whereas the V and J calls and clone size are those reported in that table. This sample has about 1.1 million clones in its table, and approximately 77% of those were observed once. The ten top clones hold 0.89% of the sample.

A word on this clone: The antigen it recognizes is unknown. No much larger clone is present one base from it, and per-base qualities are unavailable.

The donors were healthy, HIV-negative adults with no recently reported acute infections or vaccinations. Every donor was a Caucasian adult living in Nashville, Tennessee, USA. CD4+ T cells were enriched by magnetic negative selection, after which naive cells were positively selected on CD45RA and the negative fraction was taken as the memory subset. Blood was obtained by leukapheresis, after which PBMCs were separated by Ficoll-Histopaque density gradient centrifugation and cryopreserved in liquid nitrogen vapor phase. Purity and quantity of every magnetically sorted T cell population were checked by analytical flow cytometry. Each sorted fraction had its genomic DNA isolated and then quantified by UV absorbance on a Nanodrop 2000c.

Source material: memory CD4+ T cells from PBMCs. In the paper's terms, the cell subset or site label means: CD45RA-negative fraction. The origin of this receptor is a man between 18 and 29 years old in good health. Some clones in this sample may be carry-over from other donors' samples. Rearrangement joined TRBV2 to TRBJ2-2; the best D guess is TRBD1, with 5 bases matching. CDR3 sequence: CASRDTNTGELFF. In nucleotides, the sequence is TGTGCCAGCAGGGACACGAACACCGGGGAGCTGTTTTTT.